A single sample is the source of the 14 T cell receptor beta chains below, sequenced in a study of T cells in Graves' hyperthyroidism and ophthalmopathy. Amplification targeted TCR beta CDR3 regions from RNA transcripts. The TCR CDR3 first-round RT-PCR relied on the HTBI primer set. From the multiplex PCR reads, TCRdb called clonotypes with MiXCR, one entry per CDR3 protein. The sample yields under 250,000 distinct CDR3 sequences, around a sixth seen once. The sample taken for sequencing was blood. Source of these receptors: a woman aged 45 to 65 with Graves' hyperthyroidism.

This clonotype was seen repeatedly, ten times or more. This chain links TRBV10-1 with TRBJ2-1, with 9 bases identical to TRBD2. The V gene end was trimmed by 6 bases and the J gene end by 10 bases; junction bases not matched to a gene: 7. The CDR3 runs 13 residues. The germline CDR1 and CDR2 sequences are WNHNN and SYGVQD (reference sequence). The CDR3 here is CASSPSGDYEQFF. Written as DNA, the CDR3 is TGCGCCAGCAGCCCTAGCGGGGACTACGAGCAGTTCTTC.

The chain joins TRBV7-9 to TRBJ1-2; 7 bases map to TRBD1. In germline, CDR1 is SEHNR, CDR2 FQNEAQ (reference sequence). Germline trimming cut 6 bases from V and 1 base from J; bases unmatched to any gene: 17. The CDR3 has 18 amino acids. The CDR3 DNA sequence: TGTGCCAGCAGATCCCCAAGGGGCGGGACAGCTAATAACTATGGCTACACCTTC. Protein sequence: CASRSPRGGTANNYGYTF.

In its sample, this clonotype was seen many times. V is TRBV6-1 and J is TRBJ2-1; 7 bases map to TRBD2. With 2 bases clipped from V and 8 bases from J, the junction kept 9 bases outside the gene matches. The germline V gene has CDR1 MNHNS and CDR2 SASEGT. The CDR3 runs to 15 residues. The CDR3 DNA is TGTGCCAGCAGTGAACATGGCGGGAGAGGCGATGAGCAGTTCTTC. Amino acid sequence: CASSEHGGRGDEQFF.

The sample holds many counts of this clonotype. The chain carries TRBV10-3 and TRBJ2-3; D call uncertain. V was cut by 11 bases and J by 6 bases, with 27 bases left in between. CDR3 length equals 16 residues. Per germline, CDR1 ENHRY and CDR2 SYGVKD. The CDR3 bases are TGTGCCTCCGAGGCGTCGGACGGAACCTTCGGGGATACGCAGTATTTT. It codes for CASEASDGTFGDTQYF.

About this clonotype itself: This may be a read error, as it is one base from a much larger clone. The chain links TRBV2 to TRBJ1-2, with 8 nucleotides matching TRBD1. Per the germline V gene, CDR1 is SNHLY and CDR2 is FYNNEI. The CDR3 has 15 amino acids. This CDR3 reads CASSATGDSGYGCTF. Written as DNA, the CDR3 is TGTGCCAGCAGTGCGACAGGGGATAGCGGCTATGGCTGCACCTTC.

This clonotype has ten or more counts. The rearrangement links TRBV6-1 to TRBJ1-2; no definite D call. The CDR3 has 13 residues. From germline, CDR1 is MNHNS and CDR2 SASEGT. Trimming removed 6 bases at V and 4 bases at J, with 12 bases between. CDR3 residues: CASSPISGYGYTF. CDR3 in DNA: TGTGCCAGCAGCCCGATCAGTGGCTATGGCTACACCTTC.

The chain couples TRBV12-5 to TRBJ2-3; unclear D gene. The CDR3 loop spans 15 amino acids. The ends were cut back, 6 bases at V and 1 base at J, with 14 bases in the middle. Germline CDR1 reads LGHNT; CDR2 reads FRNRAP. The CDR3 spells CASGPAWRGTDTQYF. Here the CDR3 DNA reads TGTGCTAGTGGCCCGGCGTGGCGCGGCACAGATACGCAGTATTTT.

This clonotype was seen at least ten times. The chain couples TRBV7-8 to TRBJ2-2, with no clear D. Germline V gives CDR1 SGHVS, CDR2 FQNEAQ. The CDR3 runs to 12 residues. Trimming left V 4 bases short and J 3 bases short, with 3 bases between. The CDR3 region has the DNA TGTGCCAGCAGCTCAGACACCGGGGAGCTGTTTTTT. This codes for CASSSDTGELFF.

The rearrangement uses TRBV24-1 and TRBJ1-4, with D hard to call. Between the trimmed V and J ends, which lost 5 bases and 8 bases, there was a span of 23 bases. Germline V gives CDR1 KGHDR, CDR2 SFDVKD. The CDR3 length is 17 residues. The CDR3 nucleotides read TGTGCCACCAGTGCCCCGCGGGAGGGTTCCATTCTGGAAAAACTGTTTTTT. Protein: CATSAPREGSILEKLFF.

This clonotype was counted at least ten times. The rearrangement links TRBV4-1 to TRBJ2-3; 7 nucleotides line up with TRBD1. Germline assignment: CDR1 MGHRA and CDR2 YSYEKL. There are 14 residues in the CDR3. Trimming removed 6 bases from V and 0 bases from J; junction bases left unmatched: 3. CDR3 amino acids: CASRDRTSTDTQYF. The CDR3 region has the DNA TGCGCCAGCAGGGACAGGACTAGCACAGATACGCAGTATTTT.

The chain has TRBV5-1 and TRBJ1-4, with 9 bases fitting TRBD1. Trimming at V came to 1 base and at J to 5 bases, leaving 3 bases not matched to a gene. CDR1 and CDR2 from the germline V gene are SGHRS and YFSETQ. The CDR3 contains 15 residues. CDR3 region: CASSLSGTGNEKLFF. The CDR3 nucleotides are TGCGCCAGCAGCTTGTCCGGGACAGGGAATGAAAAACTGTTTTTT.

This clonotype showed up many times. The V and J genes are TRBV5-1 and TRBJ1-1, with D possibly TRBD1 on 5 matching bases. In germline, CDR1 is SGHRS, CDR2 YFSETQ. The CDR3 spans 12 residues. Trimming removed 3 bases at V and 10 bases at J, with 13 bases between. The DNA of the CDR3 is TGCGCCAGCAGCTCGGATGGGACCGCAGCTTTCTTT. Residues: CASSSDGTAAFF.

This rearrangement joins TRBV7-3 to TRBJ2-1; D is uncertain. The germline gives CDR1 SGHTA, CDR2 FQGTGA. The CDR3 runs 16 residues. Trimming removed 5 bases at V and 4 bases at J, with 18 bases between. The CDR3 is CASSRVAGSIYNEQFF. CDR3 coding DNA: TGTGCCAGCAGCAGGGTAGCCGGTAGTATTTACAATGAGCAGTTCTTC.

This clonotype was seen once. This could be a read error, since a much larger clone is one nucleotide away. The chain is built from TRBV12-5 and TRBJ2-7, with no clear D. Judging by the DNA end, TRBJ2-1 fits better; the J call may be wrong. The CDR3 loop spans 12 amino acids. The germline gives CDR1 LGHNT, CDR2 FRNRAP. This CDR3 reads CASGLPPYEQFF. CDR3 sequence (DNA): TGTGCTAGTGGTTTGCCTCCCTACGAGCAGTTCTTC.